The 27 T cell receptor beta chains below all came from one sample that was sequenced in a study of cytomegalovirus exposure and HLA in healthy donors (dated by TCRdb to the late 2010s). Preparation of the library involved the immunoSEQ multiplex PCR assay. A mixture of 60 forward primers for TCR Vbeta segments and 13 reverse primers for TCR Jbeta segments was used in the multiplex PCR. Not all clones reach the TCRdb copy of this immuneACCESS table, which keeps in-frame sequences only. Checked studies attribute under half of the gap to unresolved V genes and leave the rest unexplained. The sample table records some 110,000 clones; 70% to 80% of these occur just once. The ten largest clonotypes hold roughly 3% of the sample. The specimen sequenced was PBMCs. The receptors derive from a female donor in good health and CMV-seronegative.

The gene calls are TRBV30 and TRBJ2-1, with 7 bases identical to TRBD2. The CDR3 sequence is 14 residues long. With V trimmed by 0 bases and J by 10 bases, 9 bases remained unmatched. Germline values: CDR1 GTSNPN, CDR2 SVGIG (reference sequence). CDR3 bases: TGTGCCTGGAGTGTTTTAAGCGGGAAGGGAGAGCAGTTCTTC. Encoded protein: CAWSVLSGKGEQFF.

The rearrangement joins TRBV7-3 to TRBJ2-3; D remains ambiguous. Trimming left V 1 base short and J 3 bases short, with 11 bases between. CDR1 is SGHTA, CDR2 FQGTGA, per germline. The CDR3 is 15 amino acids. The CDR3 DNA is TGTGCCAGCAGCTTAAGTCCTGGAGTAACAGATACGCAGTATTTT. Protein product: CASSLSPGVTDTQYF.

The rearrangement joins TRBV2 to TRBJ2-5; 8 bases are shared with TRBD1. The CDR3 spans 13 residues. The germline V gene has CDR1 SNHLY and CDR2 FYNNEI. V shed 6 bases, J shed 4 bases, and the junction held 4 bases outside the gene matches. This chain's CDR3 is CASRTGAPETQYF. The CDR3 region has the DNA TGTGCCAGCAGGACAGGGGCTCCAGAGACCCAGTACTTC.

The chain employs TRBV9 and TRBJ1-4, with 7 bases fitting TRBD1. The V segment lost 3 bases and the J segment 8 bases; nucleotides outside the gene matches: 7. In germline, CDR1 is SGDLS, CDR2 YYNGEE. The CDR3 is made up of 14 amino acids. The CDR3 here is CASSAGTAGEKLFF. The CDR3 nucleotides are TGTGCCAGCAGCGCCGGGACAGCCGGCGAAAAACTGTTTTTT. Full variable domain (outside the CDR3, taken from reference TRBV9 and TRBJ1-4): DSGVTQTPKHLITATGQRVTLRCSPRSGDLSVYWYQQSLDQGLQFLIQYYNGEERAKGNILERFSAQQFPDLHSELNLSSLELGDSALYFCASSAGTAGEKLFFGSGTQLSVL.

The gene calls are TRBV4-3 and TRBJ2-3; D possibly corresponds to TRBD2 (6 bases). Germline assignment: CDR1 LGHNA and CDR2 YSLEER. The CDR3 contains 15 residues. Trimming removed 3 bases from V and 5 bases from J, with 15 bases in between. As DNA, the CDR3 is TGCGCCAGCAGCCAGGTTTGGCGGGGTGGAGATACGCAGTATTTT. It specifies CASSQVWRGGDTQYF.

This clone was detected only a few times. V and J are TRBV6-5 and TRBJ1-2, with 7 nucleotides matching TRBD1. V shed 6 bases, J shed 0 bases, and the junction held 7 bases outside the gene matches. The CDR3 contains 15 residues. Germline CDR1 reads MNHEY; CDR2 reads SVGAGI. DNA for the CDR3: TGTGCCAGCAGGGACCGGGACAGACCTAACTATGGCTACACCTTC. This sequence encodes CASRDRDRPNYGYTF.

This chain joins TRBV5-1 and TRBJ2-5; maybe TRBD2 (6 bases). Trimming shortened V by 3 bases and J by 3 bases, and 15 bases separated the two germline ends. Germline lookup yields CDR1 SGHRS and CDR2 YFSETQ. The CDR3 consists of 15 residues. CDR3 residues: CASSSLSSGEETQYF. For the CDR3, the DNA is TGCGCCAGCAGCTCCCTTAGTAGCGGAGAAGAGACCCAGTACTTC.

This clone has just a few counts. This chain uses TRBV30 with TRBJ1-1; D is unclear. Germline V gives CDR1 GTSNPN, CDR2 SVGIG (reference sequence). The length of the CDR3 is 12 residues. The germline V and J ends were trimmed by 0 bases and 8 bases, with 10 bases remaining between them. The CDR3 bases are TGTGCCTGGAGTGTTAGCCACGCGGAAGCTTTCTTT. Residues: CAWSVSHAEAFF. Filled out from reference TRBV30 and TRBJ1-1, the complete variable domain reads SQTIHQWPATLVQPVGSPLSLECTVEGTSNPNLYWYRQAAGRGLQLLFYSVGIGQISSEVPQNLSASRPQDRQFILSSKKLLLSDSGFYLCAWSVSHAEAFFGQGTRLTVV.

As to this clone: The same CDR3 arises from other DNA sequences in this sample as well. The rearrangement links TRBV19 to TRBJ2-2, with 7 positions matching TRBD2. CDR1 is LNHDA and CDR2 is SQIVND in the germline V gene (reference sequence). CDR3 length: 17 amino acids. With 5 bases clipped from V and 3 bases from J, the junction kept 12 bases outside the gene matches. The CDR3 nucleotides read TGTGCCAGTAGTCCCAGGCACGGCGGGAGCCACACCGGGGAGCTGTTTTTT. Protein sequence: CASSPRHGGSHTGELFF.

V and J are TRBV11-3 and TRBJ2-7; the D gene is possibly TRBD1 (6 bases). Germline V gene lookup returns CDR1 SGHNT and CDR2 YENEEA. With 0 bases removed from V and 3 bases from J, the gap between germline ends came to 6 bases. The CDR3 has 13 residues. CDR3 nucleotides: TGTGCCAGCAGCTTAGAAGGGGGCTACGAGCAGTACTTC. It encodes CASSLEGGYEQYF.

V is TRBV18 and J is TRBJ2-3; 9 positions agree with TRBD1. Trimming at V came to 2 bases and at J to 5 bases, leaving 8 bases not matched to a gene. The CDR3 spans 16 residues. Germline CDR1 is KGHSH and CDR2 is LQKENI. In DNA form, the CDR3 reads TGTGCCAGCTCACCAAGGGTCGGGACAGGGATAGATACGCAGTATTTT. Its protein product is CASSPRVGTGIDTQYF.

The chain couples TRBV6-5 to TRBJ1-5, with D hard to call. Germline V CDR1 and CDR2: MNHEY, SVGAGI. The CDR3 sequence is 15 residues long. Trimming left V 6 bases short and J 0 bases short, with 12 bases between. The CDR3 is CASSLGPNSNQPQHF. CDR3 bases: TGTGCCAGCAGCCTTGGGCCCAATAGCAATCAGCCCCAGCATTTT.

V gene TRBV27 combines with J gene TRBJ2-1; 7 nucleotides line up with TRBD2. Germline CDR1 and CDR2: MNHEY and SMNVEV (reference sequence). V lost 1 base to trimming and J lost 5 bases; unmatched junction nucleotides: 5. The CDR3 runs 15 residues. The CDR3 sequence: CASSLYGRTDNEQFF. CDR3 DNA: TGTGCCAGCAGTTTATACGGGAGGACCGACAATGAGCAGTTCTTC.

The rearrangement joins TRBV4-2 to TRBJ2-7, with 11 bases fitting TRBD2. This CDR3 is 16 amino acids long. Germline assignment: CDR1 LGHNA and CDR2 YNFKEQ. V lost 2 bases and J lost 2; bases outside the gene matches: 5. Here the CDR3 DNA reads TGTGCCAGCAGCCAAACTAGCGGGAGCCTTACCTACGAGCAGTACTTC. It codes for CASSQTSGSLTYEQYF.

This clone was detected a few times. V and J are TRBV30 and TRBJ2-7, with 7 nucleotides matching TRBD2. Germline V lookup: CDR1 GTSNPN, CDR2 SVGIG (reference sequence). This CDR3 has 17 amino acids. V was pared by 0 bases and J by 0 bases, with 11 bases of the junction left unmatched. CDR3 residues: CAWSVLHPGLHSYEQYF. The DNA for the CDR3 is TGTGCCTGGAGTGTGCTCCACCCGGGACTACACTCCTACGAGCAGTACTTC.

The chain combines TRBV28 with TRBJ2-7, with D uncertain. The CDR3 covers 12 residues. Trimming stripped 6 bases from V and 1 base from J, with 7 bases between. Germline values: CDR1 MDHEN, CDR2 SYDVKM. CDR3 nucleotides: TGTGCCAGCAGCCTTCTTTCCTACGAGCAGTACTTC. Translation gives CASSLLSYEQYF.

V usage is TRBV29-1 and J usage is TRBJ1-1; 10 bases align to TRBD1. V shed 8 bases, J shed 5 bases, and the junction held 20 bases outside the gene matches. Germline V gene data show CDR1 as SQVTM and CDR2 as ANQGSEA. CDR3 length: 17 residues. The CDR3 spells CSLKIAGTGVGGTEAFF. CDR3 in DNA: TGCAGCCTAAAGATCGCCGGGACAGGGGTGGGGGGAACTGAAGCTTTCTTT.

J is TRBJ2-5 and V is TRBV7-9; 9 bases are a match to TRBD2. The length of the CDR3 is 15 residues. V shed 5 bases, J shed 5 bases, and the junction held 9 bases outside the gene matches. The V gene's germline CDR1 is SEHNR and CDR2 FQNEAQ (reference sequence). The CDR3 sequence is CASSRLAGAGETQYF. CDR3 bases: TGTGCCAGCAGCCGTTTAGCGGGAGCTGGGGAGACCCAGTACTTC. The variable domain in full, with the rest retrieved from reference TRBV7-9 and TRBJ2-5, is DTGVSQNPRHKITKRGQNVTFRCDPISEHNRLYWYRQTLGQGPEFLTYFQNEAQLEKSRLLSDRFSAERPKGSFSTLEIQRTEQGDSAMYLCASSRLAGAGETQYFGPGTRLLVL.

The rearrangement joins TRBV11-2 to TRBJ2-5; tentatively, D is TRBD2 (7 bases). CDR1 and CDR2 from the germline V gene are SGHAT and FQNNGV. Trimming removed 10 bases from V and 1 base from J, with 25 bases in between. The CDR3 extends over 17 amino acids. The CDR3 loop reads CATSFWGGRALQETQYF. The CDR3 bases are TGTGCCACCTCCTTTTGGGGGGGCAGGGCCCTCCAAGAGACCCAGTACTTC.

This chain connects TRBV19 to TRBJ2-7; possible D gene TRBD1, 8 bases. Germline-derived CDR1 and CDR2 are LNHDA and SQIVND (reference sequence). Trimming cost V 6 bases and J 3 bases, with 15 bases left between them. This CDR3 has 14 residues. The CDR3 DNA sequence: TGTGCCAGTAGCGAGAACAGGGGGGGCTACGAGCAGTACTTC. It translates to CASSENRGGYEQYF.

The rearrangement links TRBV2 to TRBJ2-7; 7 positions agree with TRBD1. Looked up from germline, CDR1 is SNHLY and CDR2 is FYNNEI. V shed 1 base and J 7 bases; nucleotides not matched to a gene: 7. This CDR3 has 14 residues. Here the CDR3 DNA reads TGTGCCAGCAGTGAAGTTTTAGGGGGCAGGGAGCAGTACTTC. Protein sequence: CASSEVLGGREQYF.

The chain combines TRBV6-5 with TRBJ2-2, with 7 bases aligning to TRBD2. The CDR3 is 15 amino acids. Per the germline V gene, CDR1 is MNHEY and CDR2 is SVGAGI. Trimming at V came to 8 bases and at J to 3 bases, leaving 9 bases not matched to a gene. The CDR3 spells CASRRSGVYTGELFF. The CDR3 DNA follows: TGTGCCAGCCGCAGGAGCGGGGTTTACACCGGGGAGCTGTTTTTT.

In regard to this clone: Other DNA sequences of this sample code for an identical CDR3. V is TRBV2 and J is TRBJ2-1; tentatively, D is TRBD2 (6 bases). V lost 6 bases and J lost 2, with 14 bases in between. Germline CDR1 is SNHLY and CDR2 is FYNNEI. CDR3 length equals 15 residues. CDR3 bases: TGTGCCAGCAGAGTTGGGGGGAACACCTACAATGAGCAGTTCTTC. It yields the protein CASRVGGNTYNEQFF.

This chain links TRBV29-1 with TRBJ2-7; possibly TRBD1 for D (5 bases). The ends were cut back, 5 bases at V and 4 bases at J, with 12 bases in the middle. The CDR3 extends over 12 amino acids. CDR1 SQVTM and CDR2 ANQGSEA come from the germline V gene. In DNA form, the CDR3 reads TGCAGCGTTTTAGACGACAGTTACGAGCAGTACTTC. It yields the protein CSVLDDSYEQYF.

The CDR3 nucleotides read TGCAGCGTTTGGGGTGGGGGAGGAGGAGAGACCCAGTACTTC. This gives the protein CSVWGGGGGETQYF. This chain links TRBV29-1 with TRBJ2-5; D may be TRBD2 (6 bases). Germline V gene data show CDR1 as SQVTM and CDR2 as ANQGSEA. This CDR3 contains 14 residues. With 5 bases removed from V and 4 bases from J, the gap between germline ends came to 17 bases.

The J gene is TRBJ2-5, the V gene TRBV7-9, with 8 bases identical to TRBD1. The better agreement between TRBJ2-7 and the DNA end casts doubt on the J call. Germline loops: CDR1 SEHNR, CDR2 FQNEAQ (reference sequence). The CDR3 runs 15 residues. The CDR3 protein is CASSPRDRRGYEQYF. CDR3 nucleotide sequence: TGTGCCAGCAGCCCCCGGGACAGGAGAGGGTACGAGCAGTACTTC.

The chain combines TRBV7-9 with TRBJ1-3, with D possibly matching TRBD1 (5 bases). Germline CDR1 and CDR2: SEHNR and FQNEAQ (reference sequence). This CDR3 region has 15 residues. Trimming stripped 5 bases from V and 2 bases from J, with 13 bases between. This chain's CDR3 is CASSPGSRAGNTIYF. DNA for the CDR3: TGTGCCAGCAGCCCCGGTTCCAGGGCTGGAAACACCATATATTTT.